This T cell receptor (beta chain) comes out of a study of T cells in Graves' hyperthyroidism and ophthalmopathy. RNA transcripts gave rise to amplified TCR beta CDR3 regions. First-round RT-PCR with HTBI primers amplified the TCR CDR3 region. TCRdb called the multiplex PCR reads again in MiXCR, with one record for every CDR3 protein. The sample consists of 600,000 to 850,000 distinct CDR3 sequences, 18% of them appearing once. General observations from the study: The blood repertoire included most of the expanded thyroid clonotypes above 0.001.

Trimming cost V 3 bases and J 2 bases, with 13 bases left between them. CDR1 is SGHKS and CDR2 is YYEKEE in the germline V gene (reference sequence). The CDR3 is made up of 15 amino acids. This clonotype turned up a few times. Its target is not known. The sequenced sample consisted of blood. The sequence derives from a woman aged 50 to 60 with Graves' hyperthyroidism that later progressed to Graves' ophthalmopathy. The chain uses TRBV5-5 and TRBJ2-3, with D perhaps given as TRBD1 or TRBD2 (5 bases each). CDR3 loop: CASSYRGFFTDTQYF. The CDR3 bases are TGTGCCAGCAGCTACCGGGGCTTCTTCACAGATACGCAGTATTTT.